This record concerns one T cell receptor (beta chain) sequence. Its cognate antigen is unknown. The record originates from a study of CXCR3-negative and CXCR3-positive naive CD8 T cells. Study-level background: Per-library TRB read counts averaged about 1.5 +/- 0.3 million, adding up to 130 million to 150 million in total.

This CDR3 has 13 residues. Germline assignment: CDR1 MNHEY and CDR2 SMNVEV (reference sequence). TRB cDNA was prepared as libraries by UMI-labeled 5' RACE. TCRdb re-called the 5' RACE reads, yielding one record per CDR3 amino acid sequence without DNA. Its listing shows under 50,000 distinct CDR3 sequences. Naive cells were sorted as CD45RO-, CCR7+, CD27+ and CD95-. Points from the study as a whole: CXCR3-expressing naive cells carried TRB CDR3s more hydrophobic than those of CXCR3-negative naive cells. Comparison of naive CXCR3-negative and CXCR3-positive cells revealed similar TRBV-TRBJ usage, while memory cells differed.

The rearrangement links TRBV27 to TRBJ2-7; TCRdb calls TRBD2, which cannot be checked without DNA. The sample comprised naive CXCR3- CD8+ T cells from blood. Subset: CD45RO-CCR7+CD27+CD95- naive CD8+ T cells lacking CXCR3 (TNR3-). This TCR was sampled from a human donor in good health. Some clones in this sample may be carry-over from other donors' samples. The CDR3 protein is CASSHPSLYEQYF.